This T cell receptor (beta chain) is drawn from a study of T cell repertoires in cytomegalovirus infection. Remarks on this clonotype: This may arise from a read error, as a much more abundant clone is one base away.

TCRdb reprocessed the reads with MiXCR, giving one entry per CDR3 protein. Of about 300,000 distinct CDR3 sequences listed, more than 20% are singletons. Germline assignment: CDR1 SGHTA and CDR2 FQGNSA. The CDR3 has 16 residues. Between the trimmed V and J ends, which lost 4 bases and 3 bases, there was a span of 16 bases. The sequencing input was PBMCs. The receptor comes from a human donor in good health (CMV status not recorded). Some clones in this sample may be carry-over from other donors' samples. The chain links TRBV7-2 to TRBJ2-4; the D is unclear. CDR3 loop: CASSSQSGSVKNIQYF. The CDR3, as DNA: TGTGCCAGCAGCTCCCAGTCGGGTTCCGTCAAAAACATTCAGTACTTC. The full variable domain, its missing parts supplied by reference TRBV7-2 and TRBJ2-4, is GAGVSQSPSNKVTEKGKDVELRCDPISGHTALYWYRQSLGQGLEFLIYFQGNSAPDKSGLPSDRFSAERTGGSVSTLTIQRTQQEDSAVYLCASSSQSGSVKNIQYFGAGTRLSVL.